Each of the 20 T cell receptor beta chains below was sequenced from the same sample in a study of radiation and T cells in renal cell carcinoma. Time point specified: baseline pretreatment blood. Treatment of the sample: 15 Gy SBRT to primary tumor, nephrectomy 4 weeks later. Libraries were prepared by immunoSEQ multiplex PCR; TCRdb keeps only in-frame clonotypes and omits some of them. The top ten clones hold 25% to 35% of a sample with about 49,000 clones, roughly 83% of them seen once. The sequencing here drew on blood, taken from a patient whose treatment included radiotherapy and nephrectomy. The receptors shown here come from a woman in her 70s with renal cell carcinoma.

The V and J genes are TRBV7-2 and TRBJ1-2; 12 bases are shared with TRBD1. The CDR3 consists of 14 residues. V dropped 5 bases and J dropped 8; count of bases not matched to a gene: 6. Germline V gene data show CDR1 as SGHTA and CDR2 as FQGNSA. CDR3 protein: CASSRGQGARGYTF. CDR3 nucleotides: TGTGCCAGCAGCCGGGGACAGGGGGCGCGCGGCTACACCTTC.

The rearrangement uses TRBV5-1 and TRBJ1-4; D gene uncertain. V shed 4 bases and J shed 0 bases, with 10 bases lying between them. The CDR3 sequence is 15 residues long. CDR1 SGHRS and CDR2 YFSETQ come from the germline V gene. The chain's CDR3 is CASSPEPATNEKLFF. The CDR3 coding sequence is TGCGCCAGCAGCCCCGAGCCCGCAACTAATGAAAAACTGTTTTTT.

The chain links TRBV5-1 to TRBJ1-3, with a possible D match to TRBD1 (6 bases). Trimming left V 0 bases short and J 2 bases short, with 9 bases between. The CDR3 has 15 residues. The germline V gene has CDR1 SGHRS and CDR2 YFSETQ. The CDR3 region has the DNA TGCGCCAGCAGCTTGGAGCCAGGGGCTGGAAACACCATATATTTT. The encoded protein is CASSLEPGAGNTIYF.

This chain links TRBV7-9 with TRBJ2-1, with D possibly TRBD2 on 5 matching bases. This CDR3 is built from 14 residues. Germline loops: CDR1 SEHNR, CDR2 FQNEAQ (reference sequence). Trimming shortened V by 8 bases and J by 9 bases, and 20 bases separated the two germline ends. The CDR3, as DNA: TGTGCCAGCTCCACTTCGGGGAGACCCAGTGAGCAGTTCTTC. It codes for CASSTSGRPSEQFF.

The chain couples TRBV18 to TRBJ1-6, with TRBD1 matching 7 bases. With 3 bases clipped from V and 7 bases from J, the junction kept 3 bases outside the gene matches. CDR3 length: 14 amino acids. The germline V gene has CDR1 KGHSH and CDR2 LQKENI. Written as DNA, the CDR3 is TGTGCCAGCTCACCGGGACAGCGAAATTCACCCCTCCACTTT. Its translation: CASSPGQRNSPLHF.

The chain links TRBV18 to TRBJ2-5; D gene uncertain. Germline CDR1 and CDR2: KGHSH and LQKENI. Trimming cost V 0 bases and J 2 bases, with 7 bases left between them. The CDR3 consists of 14 residues. This chain's CDR3 is CASSPPTIQETQYF. Here the CDR3 DNA reads TGTGCCAGCTCACCACCGACGATACAAGAGACCCAGTACTTC.

This clone appeared a few times. This sequence joins TRBV2 and TRBJ2-5; tentatively, D is TRBD1 or TRBD2 (5 bases each). Trimming took off 7 bases at V and 5 bases at J, with 11 bases between the two ends. The CDR3 is 12 amino acids. Germline lookup yields CDR1 SNHLY and CDR2 FYNNEI. The CDR3 DNA is TGTGCCAGCAATCTAGCAGGGGAGACCCAGTACTTC. This translates into CASNLAGETQYF.

This sequence joins TRBV7-9 and TRBJ1-3, with a possible D match to TRBD1 (6 bases). This CDR3 spans 14 amino acids. CDR1 and CDR2 (germline): SEHNR, FQNEAQ (reference sequence). The germline V and J ends were trimmed by 1 base and 4 bases, with 8 bases remaining between them. In DNA, the CDR3 is TGTGCCAGCAGCTTAGACAGGGAAGGAAACACCATATATTTT. This gives the protein CASSLDREGNTIYF.

In DNA, the CDR3 is TGCGCCAGCAGCTTTGAGGGGGCGGTGAATGGCTACACCTTC. Translated: CASSFEGAVNGYTF. V usage is TRBV5-1 and J usage is TRBJ1-2; 7 nucleotides match TRBD1. V lost 2 bases and J lost 6; bases outside the gene matches: 7. CDR3 length: 14 residues. Germline CDR1 SGHRS, CDR2 YFSETQ.

The rearrangement links TRBV6-5 to TRBJ2-1; D is undetermined. The V end lost 7 bases, the J end lost 4 bases, and 11 bases lay between the germline ends. The CDR3 has 13 amino acids. Per the germline V gene, CDR1 is MNHEY and CDR2 is SVGAGI. CDR3 in amino acids: CASTPDGYNEQFF. As DNA, the CDR3 is TGTGCCAGCACCCCCGACGGGTACAATGAGCAGTTCTTC.

The chain recombines TRBV10-3 with TRBJ2-7; D not certain. Germline V gene data show CDR1 as ENHRY and CDR2 as SYGVKD. This CDR3 region has 14 residues. Trimming removed 2 bases from V and 5 bases from J, with 13 bases in between. This CDR3 reads CAISENSRVDEQYF. DNA for the CDR3: TGTGCCATCAGTGAGAACAGTCGGGTAGACGAGCAGTACTTC.

The gene calls are TRBV19 and TRBJ1-3; 8 bases are a match to TRBD1. J lost 8 bases, V lost 4 bases, and 4 bases had no gene match. Germline assignment: CDR1 LNHDA and CDR2 SQIVND (reference sequence). This CDR3 region has 13 residues. CDR3 sequence reads: CASSNQGADTIYF. The CDR3 DNA follows: TGTGCCAGTAGTAATCAGGGGGCGGACACCATATATTTT.

This chain joins TRBV19 and TRBJ2-3; the match to TRBD2 covers 12 bases. The CDR3 spans 16 residues. Germline lookup yields CDR1 LNHDA and CDR2 SQIVND (reference sequence). Germline trimming cut 3 bases from V and 0 bases from J; bases unmatched to any gene: 1. CDR3 region: CASSILAGGSTDTQYF. CDR3 DNA sequence: TGTGCCAGTAGTATTCTAGCGGGGGGGAGCACAGATACGCAGTATTTT.

The chain couples TRBV5-1 to TRBJ2-2; 9 positions agree with TRBD2. Germline V CDR1 and CDR2: SGHRS, YFSETQ. Trimming cost V 6 bases and J 5 bases; bases outside gene matches: 8. CDR3 size: 15 residues. In DNA form, the CDR3 reads TGCGCCAGCAACCCCGGACTAGCGTCGACCGGGGAGCTGTTTTTT. Residues: CASNPGLASTGELFF.

This clone was seen a handful of times. The rearrangement uses TRBV6-1 and TRBJ2-1, with D perhaps TRBD1 (7 bases). This CDR3 comprises 17 residues. From germline, CDR1 is MNHNS and CDR2 SASEGT. V was pared by 1 base and J by 4 bases, with 17 bases between. The CDR3 nucleotides are TGTGCCAGCAGTGAAGGGGGGGCCGGGACAGATTACAATGAGCAGTTCTTC. The encoded protein is CASSEGGAGTDYNEQFF.

The sample holds a few counts of this clone. One base separates it from a far larger clone, so it is likely a read error. This specimen includes other DNA sequences encoding the same CDR3. The chain links TRBV27 to TRBJ2-7; 8 bases fit TRBD1. Germline loops: CDR1 MNHEY, CDR2 SMNVEV (reference sequence). The V and J ends lost 4 bases and 7 bases, in that order; junction bases with no gene match: 6. This CDR3 is 13 amino acids long. The CDR3 DNA reads as TGTGCCAGCAGTTCGACAGGGGCGGGGGAGCAGTACTTC. Residues: CASSSTGAGEQYF.

The chain has TRBV4-2 and TRBJ2-7; TRBD2 matches at 14 bases. Trimming cost V 4 bases and J 5 bases; bases outside gene matches: 4. Germline CDR1 is LGHNA and CDR2 is YNFKEQ. The CDR3 covers 15 residues. CDR3 bases: TGTGCCAGCAGCCGCGGACTAGCGGGGGGTAACGAGCAGTACTTC. As protein: CASSRGLAGGNEQYF.

V gene TRBV10-3 combines with J gene TRBJ1-2; TRBD1 is a possible D gene (6 bases). The CDR3 is 13 residues long. V was pared by 7 bases and J by 6 bases, with 15 bases between. Germline V CDR1 and CDR2: ENHRY, SYGVKD. The CDR3 is CAITKQGPDGYTF. DNA for the CDR3: TGTGCCATCACCAAACAGGGACCGGATGGCTACACCTTC.

The gene calls are TRBV5-1 and TRBJ1-1; maybe TRBD1 (5 bases). The CDR3 has 14 amino acids. Trimming removed 6 bases at V and 3 bases at J, with 15 bases between. Germline V gives CDR1 SGHRS, CDR2 YFSETQ. This chain's CDR3 is CASTFRDGDTEAFF. The CDR3, as DNA: TGCGCCAGCACCTTCCGGGACGGGGACACTGAAGCTTTCTTT.

The CDR3 loop is CASSSPAGGPETQYF. The DNA for the CDR3 is TGTGCCAGCAGCTCCCCAGCGGGAGGGCCAGAGACCCAGTACTTC. The V call is TRBV11-2, the J call TRBJ2-5; TRBD2 matches 10 bases. The V segment lost 4 bases and the J segment 4 bases; nucleotides outside the gene matches: 6. Germline V gene data show CDR1 as SGHAT and CDR2 as FQNNGV. The CDR3 consists of 15 residues.